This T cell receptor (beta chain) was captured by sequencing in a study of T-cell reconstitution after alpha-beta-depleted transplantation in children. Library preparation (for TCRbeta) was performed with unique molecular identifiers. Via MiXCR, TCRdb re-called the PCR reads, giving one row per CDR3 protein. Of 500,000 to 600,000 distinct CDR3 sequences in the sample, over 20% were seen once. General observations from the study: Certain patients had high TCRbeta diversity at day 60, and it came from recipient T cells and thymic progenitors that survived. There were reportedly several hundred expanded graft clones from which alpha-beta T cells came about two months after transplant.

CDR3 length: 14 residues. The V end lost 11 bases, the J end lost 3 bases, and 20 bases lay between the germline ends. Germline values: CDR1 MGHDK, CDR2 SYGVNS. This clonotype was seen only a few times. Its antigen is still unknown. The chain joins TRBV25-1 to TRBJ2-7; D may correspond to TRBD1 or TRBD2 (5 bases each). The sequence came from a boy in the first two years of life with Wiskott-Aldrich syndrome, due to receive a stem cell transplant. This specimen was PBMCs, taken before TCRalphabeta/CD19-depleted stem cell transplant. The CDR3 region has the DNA TGTGCCCCCCGAAGGGACGGATTCCACTACGAGCAGTACTTC. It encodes CAPRRDGFHYEQYF.